These 14 T cell receptor beta chains originate from one sample sequenced in a study of T cell responses to AZD1222 COVID-19 vaccine. The data were produced by immunoSEQ multiplex PCR, yet TCRdb's version contains in-frame clones alone and is incomplete. This sample carries 110,000 or so clones, 88% of them seen once, and the ten largest clones take approximately 3.4%. This material consisted of peripheral blood, taken 28 days after the second AZD1222 dose. All receptors come from an adult who received the AZD1222 COVID-19 vaccine.

The gene calls are TRBV11-2 and TRBJ2-1; 8 bases line up with TRBD2. There are 16 residues in the CDR3. J lost 2 bases, V lost 5 bases, and 8 bases had no gene match. In germline, CDR1 is SGHAT, CDR2 FQNNGV. The CDR3 region is CASSLNGGATYNEQFF. In DNA form, the CDR3 reads TGTGCCAGCAGCCTTAACGGGGGGGCGACCTACAATGAGCAGTTCTTC.

The CDR3 coding sequence is TGCGCCAGCAGCCAAGATTTGGGGGTCAGGAACACTGAAGCTTTCTTT. Protein sequence: CASSQDLGVRNTEAFF. The chain has TRBV4-3 and TRBJ1-1, with D possibly matching TRBD1 (5 bases). Germline CDR1 is LGHNA and CDR2 is YSLEER. CDR3 length equals 16 residues. Trimming stripped 0 bases from V and 1 base from J, with 12 bases between.

This chain links TRBV9 with TRBJ1-3; 8 positions match TRBD1. Germline CDR1 reads SGDLS; CDR2 reads YYNGEE. V was clipped by 3 bases and J by 0 bases; unmatched bases: 2. The CDR3 extends over 15 amino acids. CDR3 in DNA: TGTGCCAGCAGCGCTGGGACAGGCTCTGGAAACACCATATATTTT. It is translated as CASSAGTGSGNTIYF.

The chain is built from TRBV11-1 and TRBJ1-2; D is uncertain. This CDR3 is built from 16 residues. CDR1 is SGHAT, CDR2 FQDESV, per germline (reference sequence). Trimming shortened V by 5 bases and J by 1 base, and 17 bases separated the two germline ends. The CDR3 is CASSHRRAGGNYGYTF. The CDR3 bases are TGTGCCAGCAGCCACCGGCGAGCGGGAGGTAACTATGGCTACACCTTC.

This clone was recorded only once. The chain is built from TRBV11-3 and TRBJ2-3; 8 positions agree with TRBD2. Trimming took 4 bases from V and 5 from J; bases not matched to a gene: 14. CDR3 size: 17 residues. Per germline, CDR1 SGHNT and CDR2 YENEEA. The DNA for the CDR3 is TGTGCCAGCAGCTCCCCCGTAACCGGGACTAGACGAGATACGCAGTATTTT. This gives the protein CASSSPVTGTRRDTQYF. Drawing the rest from reference TRBV11-3 and TRBJ2-3, the complete variable domain is EAGVVQSPRYKIIEKKQPVAFWCNPISGHNTLYWYLQNLGQGPELLIRYENEEAVDDSQLPKDRFSAERLKGVDSTLKIQPAELGDSAVYLCASSSPVTGTRRDTQYFGPGTRLTVL.

The count of this clone is one. The chain is built from TRBV11-2 and TRBJ2-7; TRBD2 is a possible D gene (6 bases). V was shortened by 0 bases and J by 3 bases, with 15 bases between the two germline ends. This CDR3 comprises 16 residues. Per germline, CDR1 SGHAT and CDR2 FQNNGV. The CDR3 coding sequence is TGTGCCAGCAGCTTAGATCGAGGGACTCCCAGCTACGAGCAGTACTTC. This sequence encodes CASSLDRGTPSYEQYF.

Of note for this clone: Within the sample, other DNA sequences also encode this same CDR3. V and J are TRBV27 and TRBJ1-3; no definite D call. The V end lost 0 bases, the J end lost 0 bases, and 0 bases lay between the germline ends. CDR3 length equals 13 residues. The V gene's germline CDR1 is MNHEY and CDR2 SMNVEV (reference sequence). In DNA form, the CDR3 reads TGTGCCAGCAGTTTATCCTCTGGAAACACCATATATTTT. Protein: CASSLSSGNTIYF.

This chain joins TRBV19 and TRBJ2-7; possibly TRBD2 for D (5 bases). V lost 3 bases, J lost 3 bases, and 12 bases lay in between. CDR1 and CDR2 (germline): LNHDA, SQIVND (reference sequence). The CDR3 extends over 14 amino acids. Here the CDR3 DNA reads TGTGCCAGTAGTATGAGCGGTAGCTACTACGAGCAGTACTTC. Amino acid sequence: CASSMSGSYYEQYF. Full variable domain (remainder filled in from reference TRBV19 and TRBJ2-7): DGGITQSPKYLFRKEGQNVTLSCEQNLNHDAMYWYRQDPGQGLRLIYYSQIVNDFQKGDIAEGYSVSREKKESFPLTVTSAQKNPTAFYLCASSMSGSYYEQYFGPGTRLTVT.

This chain connects TRBV18 to TRBJ2-3; D is possibly TRBD2 (5 bases). The germline V and J ends were trimmed by 4 bases and 0 bases, with 14 bases remaining between them. CDR3 size: 16 residues. CDR1 is KGHSH and CDR2 is LQKENI in the germline V gene. For the CDR3, the DNA is TGTGCCAGCTCACTCACCGGAGGTACGAGCACAGATACGCAGTATTTT. It yields the protein CASSLTGGTSTDTQYF.

This sequence joins TRBV11-2 and TRBJ2-1; the D gene is possibly TRBD2 (6 bases). The germline V and J ends were trimmed by 2 bases and 6 bases, with 11 bases remaining between them. Germline V gene sequence: CDR1 SGHAT, CDR2 FQNNGV. The CDR3 spans 14 residues. CDR3 amino acids: CASSLSGTSNEQFF. The CDR3, as DNA: TGTGCCAGCAGCTTATCCGGGACTTCCAATGAGCAGTTCTTC.

This chain joins TRBV6-2 or TRBV6-3 and TRBJ2-7, with 8 bases aligning to TRBD1. CDR1 is MNHEY and CDR2 is SVGEGT in the germline V gene. This CDR3 region has 14 residues. V shed 2 bases and J 4 bases; nucleotides not matched to a gene: 4. The CDR3 nucleotides read TGTGCCAGCAGTTACACCGGGACAGGTTACGAGCAGTACTTC. It yields the protein CASSYTGTGYEQYF.

The chain combines TRBV4-1 with TRBJ1-4; 7 nucleotides match TRBD1. CDR1 MGHRA and CDR2 YSYEKL come from the germline V gene. The CDR3 loop spans 15 amino acids. Trimming cost V 2 bases and J 0 bases; bases outside gene matches: 0. The CDR3 reads CASSQTGATNEKLFF. The CDR3 region has the DNA TGCGCCAGCAGCCAAACAGGGGCAACTAATGAAAAACTGTTTTTT.

V usage is TRBV7-9 and J usage is TRBJ1-5, with D possibly matching TRBD1 (6 bases). This CDR3 comprises 12 residues. Looked up from germline, CDR1 is SEHNR and CDR2 is FQNEAQ (reference sequence). V lost 4 bases to trimming and J lost 12 bases, with 13 bases between them. CDR3 protein: CASSSRDTLQHF. For the CDR3, the DNA is TGTGCCAGCAGCTCCCGGGACACGCTCCAGCATTTT.

CDR3 nucleotides: TGTGCTAGTGGTTTGGGGCAGGGGGCGTTCGAGCAGTACTTC. Amino acid sequence: CASGLGQGAFEQYF. The chain links TRBV12-5 to TRBJ2-7; 8 bases are a match to TRBD1. Germline CDR1 reads LGHNT; CDR2 reads FRNRAP. V dropped 1 base and J dropped 6; count of bases not matched to a gene: 5. The CDR3 length is 14 residues. The full variable domain, its missing parts supplied by reference TRBV12-5 and TRBJ2-7, is DARVTQTPRHKVTEMGQEVTMRCQPILGHNTVFWYRQTMMQGLELLAYFRNRAPLDDSGMPKDRFSAEMPDATLATLKIQPSEPRDSAVYFCASGLGQGAFEQYFGPGTRLTVT.